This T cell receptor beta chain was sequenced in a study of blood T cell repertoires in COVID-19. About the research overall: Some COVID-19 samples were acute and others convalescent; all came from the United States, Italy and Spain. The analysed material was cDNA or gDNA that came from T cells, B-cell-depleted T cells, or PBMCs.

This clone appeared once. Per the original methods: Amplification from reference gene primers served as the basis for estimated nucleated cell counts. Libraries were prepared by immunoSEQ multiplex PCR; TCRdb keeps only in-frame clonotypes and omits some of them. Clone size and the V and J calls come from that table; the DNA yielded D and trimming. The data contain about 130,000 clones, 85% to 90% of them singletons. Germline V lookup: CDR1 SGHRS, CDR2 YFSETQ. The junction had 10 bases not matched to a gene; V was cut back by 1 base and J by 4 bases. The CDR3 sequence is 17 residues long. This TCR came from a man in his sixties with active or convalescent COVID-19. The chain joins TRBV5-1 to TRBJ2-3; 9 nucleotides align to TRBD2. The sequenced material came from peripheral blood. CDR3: CASSLKASGTRADTQYF. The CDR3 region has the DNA TGCGCCAGCAGCTTGAAGGCTAGCGGGACTCGGGCAGATACGCAGTATTTT.